Below are 30 T cell receptor beta chains sequenced from a single sample in a study of blood T cell repertoires in COVID-19. Profiled with immunoSEQ multiplex PCR; TCRdb holds only in-frame clones, not every one. The table shows 130,000 or so clones, with around 88% occurring only once. Sequenced sample: peripheral blood. The receptors come from a man between 45 and 60 years old with acute or convalescent COVID-19.

The chain is built from TRBV5-1 and TRBJ1-6; a weak D match, TRBD1 (6 bases). Trimming took 4 bases from V and 7 from J, leaving 12 bases between them. CDR1 is SGHRS and CDR2 is YFSETQ in the germline V gene. The length of the CDR3 is 14 residues. CDR3 DNA: TGCGCCAGCAGCCCAGGGGAGATCAATTCACCCCTCCACTTT. This translates into CASSPGEINSPLHF.

This chain uses TRBV4-1 with TRBJ1-1, with D perhaps TRBD1 (6 bases). Between the trimmed V and J ends, which lost 0 bases and 4 bases, there was a span of 9 bases. CDR1 is MGHRA, CDR2 YSYEKL, per germline. The CDR3 has 14 residues. In DNA form, the CDR3 reads TGCGCCAGCAGCCAAGATTTGACAGGCACTGAAGCTTTCTTT. Its protein is CASSQDLTGTEAFF.

The rearrangement uses TRBV3-1 (or the pseudogene TRBV3-2) and TRBJ2-2, with a possible D match to TRBD2 (5 bases). The CDR3 is 16 residues long. The ends were cut back, 6 bases at V and 5 bases at J, with 19 bases in the middle. CDR1 and CDR2 from the germline V gene are LGHDT and YNNKEL (reference sequence). DNA for the CDR3: TGTGCCAGCAGACTCCACGGGGTGGCGACGACCGGGGAGCTGTTTTTT. This translates into CASRLHGVATTGELFF.

This chain links TRBV6-2 or TRBV6-3 with TRBJ2-7; no reliable D call. This CDR3 comprises 11 residues. The V gene lost 4 bases and the J gene lost 2 bases, with 3 bases spanning the gap. Germline V gives CDR1 MNHEY, CDR2 SVGEGT. CDR3 nucleotide sequence: TGTGCCAGCAGTTTCACCTACGAGCAGTACTTC. It specifies CASSFTYEQYF.

This clone has just one count. The V gene is TRBV28, the J gene TRBJ2-7; the match to TRBD2 covers 13 bases. Germline V CDR1 and CDR2: MDHEN, SYDVKM. The V and J ends lost 10 bases and 0 bases, in that order; junction bases with no gene match: 12. The CDR3 runs 17 residues. This CDR3 reads CAIAPTSGRRSSYEQYF. The CDR3 DNA is TGTGCCATCGCCCCGACTAGCGGGAGGCGGAGCTCCTACGAGCAGTACTTC.

This rearrangement joins TRBV5-1 to TRBJ1-3, with D possibly TRBD1 on 6 matching bases. V was shortened by 3 bases and J by 3 bases, with 16 bases between the two germline ends. The CDR3 has 16 amino acids. CDR1 is SGHRS and CDR2 is YFSETQ in the germline V gene. This chain's CDR3 is CASSSWTVKSGNTIYF. CDR3 bases: TGCGCCAGCAGCTCTTGGACAGTTAAGAGTGGAAACACCATATATTTT.

This clone has a single count. The chain employs TRBV18 and TRBJ1-6, with D uncertain. This CDR3 is 12 amino acids long. The germline CDR1 and CDR2 sequences are KGHSH and LQKENI. V was pared by 3 bases and J by 12 bases, with 9 bases between. CDR3 residues: CASSPPQQPLHF. The CDR3 nucleotides are TGTGCCAGCTCACCGCCGCAACAACCCCTCCACTTT. Complete variable domain (other parts from reference TRBV18 and TRBJ1-6): NAGVMQNPRHLVRRRGQEARLRCSPMKGHSHVYWYRQLPEEGLKFMVYLQKENIIDESGMPKERFSAEFPKEGPSILRIQQVVRGDSAAYFCASSPPQQPLHFGNGTRLTVT.

The CDR3 spells CASSVVGGAASVNEQYF. CDR3 bases: TGTGCCAGCAGCGTAGTAGGCGGAGCCGCTAGCGTAAACGAGCAGTACTTC. The rearrangement joins TRBV9 to TRBJ2-7; D perhaps matches TRBD2 (6 bases). Germline CDR1 and CDR2: SGDLS and YYNGEE. The CDR3 loop spans 17 amino acids. Trimming pared 0 bases from V and 5 bases from J, leaving 21 bases between.

The J gene is TRBJ1-2, the V gene TRBV28, with a tentative D call TRBD1 (6 bases). CDR1 and CDR2 from the germline V gene are MDHEN and SYDVKM. The CDR3 extends over 15 amino acids. Trimming removed 3 bases from V and 0 bases from J, with 11 bases in between. CDR3 loop: CASSLQGSPNYGYTF. In nucleotides, the CDR3 is TGTGCCAGCAGTTTGCAGGGGTCTCCTAACTATGGCTACACCTTC.

This chain joins TRBV6-5 and TRBJ2-4, with D maybe TRBD2 (5 bases). CDR1 and CDR2 (germline): MNHEY, SVGAGI. The CDR3 is 11 amino acids. V lost 4 bases and J 13 bases, leaving 11 bases between the germline ends. CDR3 sequence reads: CASSSMTGQYF. The CDR3 DNA reads TGTGCCAGCAGTTCGATGACGGGGCAGTACTTC.

This rearrangement joins TRBV27 to TRBJ2-3; D is undetermined. Germline V lookup: CDR1 MNHEY, CDR2 SMNVEV (reference sequence). CDR3 size: 13 residues. The germline V and J ends were trimmed by 0 bases and 5 bases, with 6 bases remaining between them. The CDR3 DNA sequence: TGTGCCAGCAGTTTATCAGGCGGAGATACGCAGTATTTT. Translation: CASSLSGGDTQYF.

This clone turned up a few times. This CDR3 is also generated by other DNA sequences in the sample. The chain joins TRBV18 to TRBJ1-1, with D uncertain. Per the germline V gene, CDR1 is KGHSH and CDR2 is LQKENI. V lost 6 bases and J 2 bases, leaving 10 bases between the germline ends. CDR3 size: 13 residues. The DNA of the CDR3 is TGTGCCAGCTCGTCTCAGGCTAACACTGAAGCTTTCTTT. Residues: CASSSQANTEAFF.

Points on this clone: Sequence at one end of the junction differs from germline and may be a read error. J is TRBJ2-7 and V is TRBV5-6, with D possibly being TRBD2 (6 bases). Germline CDR1 and CDR2: SGHDT and YYEEEE. The CDR3 covers 13 residues. CDR3 in amino acids: CASSLARRGRRDF. The CDR3 DNA is TGTGCCAGCAGCTTGGCGCGGCGGGGCAGGCGGGACTTC.

In this sample, this clone turned up once. J is TRBJ2-5 and V is TRBV5-5; D is perhaps TRBD1 (6 bases). V lost 4 bases to trimming and J lost 1 base, with 17 bases between them. CDR3 length equals 16 residues. Germline V gene lookup returns CDR1 SGHKS and CDR2 YYEKEE (reference sequence). CDR3 in amino acids: CASSPPTGQFQETQYF. The CDR3 nucleotides read TGTGCCAGCAGCCCTCCTACAGGGCAGTTCCAAGAGACCCAGTACTTC.

The chain uses TRBV19 and TRBJ2-1; perhaps TRBD2 as D (6 bases). The V gene's germline CDR1 is LNHDA and CDR2 SQIVND (reference sequence). Between the trimmed V and J ends, which lost 3 bases and 3 bases, there was a span of 12 bases. The CDR3 runs 15 residues. CDR3 sequence: CASSIIGGNYNEQFF. In DNA form, the CDR3 reads TGTGCCAGTAGTATTATTGGGGGGAACTACAATGAGCAGTTCTTC.

The genes are TRBV5-8 and TRBJ1-1; D ambiguous. Looked up from germline, CDR1 is SGHTS and CDR2 is YDEGEE. The CDR3 is 15 amino acids. The V end lost 0 bases, the J end lost 2 bases, and 11 bases lay between the germline ends. Here the CDR3 DNA reads TGTGCCAGCAGCTTGGGGTCAGGTAGAAACACTGAAGCTTTCTTT. Protein sequence: CASSLGSGRNTEAFF.

This chain uses TRBV14 with TRBJ2-7; 10 bases align to TRBD2. Unmatched junction bases numbered 2, after V lost 4 bases and J lost 2 bases. The germline gives CDR1 SGHDN, CDR2 FVKESK. The CDR3 runs 14 residues. This CDR3 reads CASSPLAGTYEQYF. The CDR3 DNA reads as TGTGCCAGCAGCCCACTAGCGGGGACCTACGAGCAGTACTTC.

The chain recombines TRBV20-1 with TRBJ1-2, with D hard to call. Germline V gives CDR1 DFQATT, CDR2 SNEGSKA (reference sequence). The CDR3 is 11 amino acids. The germline V and J ends were trimmed by 3 bases and 8 bases, with 10 bases remaining between them. CDR3 in DNA: TGCAGTGCTAGTAGCAGCGGAGGCTACACCTTC. Amino acid sequence: CSASSSGGYTF.

The chain couples TRBV4-1 to TRBJ1-2; 8 nucleotides line up with TRBD1. The CDR3 has 16 amino acids. Germline loops: CDR1 MGHRA, CDR2 YSYEKL. With V trimmed by 3 bases and J by 7 bases, 13 bases remained unmatched. CDR3 protein: CASSHKGQAVSGGYTF. The DNA for the CDR3 is TGCGCCAGCAGCCACAAGGGACAGGCGGTTTCAGGTGGCTACACCTTC.

The chain carries TRBV11-1 and TRBJ2-5; 11 bases line up with TRBD2. The V segment lost 5 bases and the J segment 5 bases; nucleotides outside the gene matches: 7. The CDR3 covers 15 residues. The germline CDR1 and CDR2 sequences are SGHAT and FQDESV (reference sequence). This CDR3 reads CASSPLAGGAETQYF. The CDR3 bases are TGTGCCAGCAGCCCTCTAGCGGGAGGCGCTGAGACCCAGTACTTC.

This clone has only one observation. The chain is built from TRBV2 and TRBJ1-3; D not resolved. The CDR3 is 12 residues long. The germline CDR1 and CDR2 sequences are SNHLY and FYNNEI. Trimming took off 2 bases at V and 7 bases at J, with 6 bases between the two ends. This CDR3 reads CASSETGNTIYF. CDR3 bases: TGTGCCAGCAGTGAAACGGGGAACACCATATATTTT. The entire variable domain, with the rest obtained from reference TRBV2 and TRBJ1-3, is as follows: EPEVTQTPSHQVTQMGQEVILRCVPISNHLYFYWYRQILGQKVEFLVSFYNNEISEKSEIFDDQFSVERPDGSNFTLKIRSTKLEDSAMYFCASSETGNTIYFGEGSWLTVV.

This clone was recorded only once. The V and J genes are TRBV24-1 and TRBJ2-1, with 14 positions matching TRBD2. With 10 bases clipped from V and 8 bases from J, the junction kept 12 bases outside the gene matches. This CDR3 has 16 residues. CDR1 is KGHDR and CDR2 is SFDVKD in the germline V gene. The CDR3 nucleotides read TGTGCCACATCTAACCCTGGGACTAGCGGGAGTGATGAGCAGTTCTTC. It codes for CATSNPGTSGSDEQFF.

This CDR3 reads CASTNPTMPEGETQYF. CDR3 nucleotide sequence: TGTGCCAGCACCAATCCTACTATGCCCGAGGGAGAGACCCAGTACTTC. The chain couples TRBV7-9 to TRBJ2-5; tentative D call: TRBD2 (5 bases). The CDR3 has 16 residues. V was pared by 7 bases and J by 4 bases, with 22 bases between. Germline V gene lookup returns CDR1 SEHNR and CDR2 FQNEAQ (reference sequence).

V usage is TRBV10-3 and J usage is TRBJ2-1, with TRBD2 matching 8 bases. Per the germline V gene, CDR1 is ENHRY and CDR2 is SYGVKD. The trim removed 10 bases at V and 5 bases at J, leaving 10 bases unmatched. This CDR3 is built from 14 residues. The DNA for the CDR3 is TGTGCCACCTCCGGGACTAGAAAGGACAATGAGCAGTTCTTC. This gives the protein CATSGTRKDNEQFF.

The CDR3 bases are TGTGCCAGCAGCTGGACAGTGAACACTGAAGCTTTCTTT. Translation gives CASSWTVNTEAFF. The chain is built from TRBV7-3 and TRBJ1-1; D is possibly TRBD1 (6 bases). This CDR3 spans 13 amino acids. V was trimmed by 4 bases and J by 0 bases, leaving 6 bases between them. Germline assignment: CDR1 SGHTA and CDR2 FQGTGA.

The rearrangement links TRBV14 to TRBJ1-1, with no clear D. Germline V lookup: CDR1 SGHDN, CDR2 FVKESK. V lost 3 bases and J lost 3, with 11 bases in between. The CDR3 contains 14 residues. This chain's CDR3 is CASSQVGGYTEAFF. In DNA form, the CDR3 reads TGTGCCAGCAGCCAGGTCGGAGGATACACTGAAGCTTTCTTT. The complete variable domain, with remaining parts taken from reference TRBV14 and TRBJ1-1, reads EAGVTQFPSHSVIEKGQTVTLRCDPISGHDNLYWYRRVMGKEIKFLLHFVKESKQDESGMPNNRFLAERTGGTYSTLKVQPAELEDSGVYFCASSQVGGYTEAFFGQGTRLTVV.

The rearrangement uses TRBV19 and TRBJ2-7, with 9 bases identical to TRBD2. The germline gives CDR1 LNHDA, CDR2 SQIVND (reference sequence). V gave up 7 bases and J gave up 1 base; unmatched junction bases: 8. The CDR3 consists of 15 residues. The CDR3 reads CASTRTSAGSYEQYF. In DNA, the CDR3 is TGTGCCAGTACCCGGACTAGCGCCGGATCCTACGAGCAGTACTTC.

The chain links TRBV11-3 to TRBJ1-1; D is undetermined. Germline loops: CDR1 SGHNT, CDR2 YENEEA. The CDR3 sequence is 13 residues long. The V end was cut by 0 bases, the J end by 5 bases, with 7 bases between. The CDR3, as DNA: TGTGCCAGCAGCTTAGAGAGTGAAACTGAAGCTTTCTTT. Its translation is CASSLESETEAFF.

The chain joins TRBV5-1 to TRBJ2-1; 7 bases map to TRBD1. CDR3 size: 16 residues. Germline-derived CDR1 and CDR2 are SGHRS and YFSETQ. V lost 4 bases and J lost 2; bases outside the gene matches: 9. This CDR3 reads CASSTSGGRAYNEQFF. The CDR3 nucleotides read TGCGCCAGCAGCACCTCAGGGGGTCGTGCCTACAATGAGCAGTTCTTC.

This clone was seen just once. This chain joins TRBV7-9 and TRBJ2-3; perhaps TRBD1 as D (6 bases). CDR3 length: 14 residues. CDR1 SEHNR and CDR2 FQNEAQ come from the germline V gene (reference sequence). Trimming left V 3 bases short and J 3 bases short, with 10 bases between. Here the CDR3 reads CASSFTGFTDTQYF. CDR3 DNA: TGTGCCAGCAGCTTCACAGGGTTTACAGATACGCAGTATTTT.